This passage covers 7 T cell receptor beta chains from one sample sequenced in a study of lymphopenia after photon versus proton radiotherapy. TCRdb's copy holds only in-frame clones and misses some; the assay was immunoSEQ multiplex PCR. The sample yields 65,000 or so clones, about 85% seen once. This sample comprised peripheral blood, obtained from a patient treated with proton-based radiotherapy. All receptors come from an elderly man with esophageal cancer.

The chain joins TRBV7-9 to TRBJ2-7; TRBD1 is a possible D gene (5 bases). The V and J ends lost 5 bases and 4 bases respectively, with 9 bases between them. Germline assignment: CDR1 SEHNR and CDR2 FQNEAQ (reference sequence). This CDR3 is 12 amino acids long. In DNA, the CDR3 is TGTGCCAGCAGCGAAACAGGTTACGAGCAGTACTTC. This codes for CASSETGYEQYF.

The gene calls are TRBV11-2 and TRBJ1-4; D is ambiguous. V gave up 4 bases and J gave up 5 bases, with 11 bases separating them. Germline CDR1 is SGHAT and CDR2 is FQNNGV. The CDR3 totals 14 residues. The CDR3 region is CASSSHMGNEKLFF. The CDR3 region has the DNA TGTGCCAGCAGCTCTCACATGGGAAATGAAAAACTGTTTTTT.

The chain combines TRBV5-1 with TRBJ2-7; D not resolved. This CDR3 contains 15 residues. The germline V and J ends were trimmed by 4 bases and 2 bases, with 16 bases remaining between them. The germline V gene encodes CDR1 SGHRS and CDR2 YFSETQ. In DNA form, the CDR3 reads TGCGCCAGCAGCCCGTCCCCACCCCCTCCCTACGAGCAGTACTTC. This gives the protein CASSPSPPPPYEQYF.

The CDR3 region has the DNA TGTGCCACCAGCGGCAGGGGACCGCAAAACTATGGCTACACCTTC. Translation gives CATSGRGPQNYGYTF. The chain joins TRBV15 to TRBJ1-2, with D maybe TRBD1 (6 bases). The length of the CDR3 is 15 residues. Trimming took 5 bases from V and 2 from J, leaving 15 bases between them. The germline V gene has CDR1 LNHNV and CDR2 YYDKDF (reference sequence). The whole variable domain, remainder taken from reference TRBV15 and TRBJ1-2, is DAMVIQNPRYQVTQFGKPVTLSCSQTLNHNVMYWYQQKSSQAPKLLFHYYDKDFNNEADTPDNFQSRRPNTSFCFLDIRSPGLGDTAMYLCATSGRGPQNYGYTFGSGTRLTVV.

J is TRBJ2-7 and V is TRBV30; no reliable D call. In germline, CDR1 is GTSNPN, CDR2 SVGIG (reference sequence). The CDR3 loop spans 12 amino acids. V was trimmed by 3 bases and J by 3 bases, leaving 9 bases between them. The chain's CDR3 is CAWSRNLYEQYF. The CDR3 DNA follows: TGTGCCTGGAGCCGGAACCTCTACGAGCAGTACTTC.

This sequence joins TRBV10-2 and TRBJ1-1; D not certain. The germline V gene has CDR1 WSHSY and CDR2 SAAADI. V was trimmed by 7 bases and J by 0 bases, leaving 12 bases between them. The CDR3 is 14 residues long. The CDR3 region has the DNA TGCGCCAGCACCTCACGGGTTTTGAACACTGAAGCTTTCTTT. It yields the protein CASTSRVLNTEAFF.

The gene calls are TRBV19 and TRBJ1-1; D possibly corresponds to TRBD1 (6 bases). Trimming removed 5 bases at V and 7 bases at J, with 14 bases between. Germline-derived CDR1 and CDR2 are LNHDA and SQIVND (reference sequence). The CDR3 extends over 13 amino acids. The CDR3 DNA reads TGTGCCAGTAGTCCACAGGGTCTGGGTGAAGCTTTCTTT. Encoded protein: CASSPQGLGEAFF. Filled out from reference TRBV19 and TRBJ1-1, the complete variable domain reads DGGITQSPKYLFRKEGQNVTLSCEQNLNHDAMYWYRQDPGQGLRLIYYSQIVNDFQKGDIAEGYSVSREKKESFPLTVTSAQKNPTAFYLCASSPQGLGEAFFGQGTRLTVV.